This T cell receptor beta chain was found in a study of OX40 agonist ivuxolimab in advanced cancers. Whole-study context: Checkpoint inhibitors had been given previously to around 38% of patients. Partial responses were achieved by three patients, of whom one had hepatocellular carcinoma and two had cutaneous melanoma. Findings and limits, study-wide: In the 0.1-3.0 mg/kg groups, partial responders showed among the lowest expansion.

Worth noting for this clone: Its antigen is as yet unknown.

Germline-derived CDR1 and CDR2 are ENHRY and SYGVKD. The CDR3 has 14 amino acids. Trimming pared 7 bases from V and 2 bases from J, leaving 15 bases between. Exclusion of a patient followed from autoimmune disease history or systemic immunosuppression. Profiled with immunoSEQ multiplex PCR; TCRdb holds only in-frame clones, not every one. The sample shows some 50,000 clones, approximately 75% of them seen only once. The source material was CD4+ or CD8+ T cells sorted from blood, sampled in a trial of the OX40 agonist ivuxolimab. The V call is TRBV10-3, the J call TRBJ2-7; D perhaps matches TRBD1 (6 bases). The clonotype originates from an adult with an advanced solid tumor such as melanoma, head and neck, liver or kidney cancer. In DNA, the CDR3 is TGTGCCATCATGATGAACAGGGAAACCTACGAGCAGTACTTC. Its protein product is CAIMMNRETYEQYF.